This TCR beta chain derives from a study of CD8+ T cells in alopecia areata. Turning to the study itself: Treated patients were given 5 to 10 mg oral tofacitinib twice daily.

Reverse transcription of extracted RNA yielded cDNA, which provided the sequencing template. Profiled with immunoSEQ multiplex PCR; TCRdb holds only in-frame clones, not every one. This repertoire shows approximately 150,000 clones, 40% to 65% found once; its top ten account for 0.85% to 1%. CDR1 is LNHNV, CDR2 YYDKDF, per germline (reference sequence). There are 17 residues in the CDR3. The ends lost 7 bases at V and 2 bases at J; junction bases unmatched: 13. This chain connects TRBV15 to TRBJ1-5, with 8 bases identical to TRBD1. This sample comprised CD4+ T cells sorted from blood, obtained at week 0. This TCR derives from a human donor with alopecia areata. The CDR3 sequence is CATKGTGYGLGNQPQHF. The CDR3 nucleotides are TGTGCCACCAAAGGGACAGGATATGGATTAGGCAATCAGCCCCAGCATTTT.